A selection of T cell receptor beta chains follows, all from one sample in a study of sequential checkpoint blockade in melanoma. Produced via immunoSEQ multiplex PCR; TCRdb's table is partial and in-frame only. Altogether about 5,600 clones are present, 45% to 55% being singletons, with the ten largest covering roughly 44%. The sample was CD8+ T cells sorted from blood (inferred from file names), taken from a patient given nivolumab and ipilimumab in sequence. The receptors derive from a human donor with melanoma. The CDR3 runs from the conserved cysteine through the conserved F or W. A D gene is named only where the DNA matches it firmly. Clone size is not always given. Where it is, it says once, few, many or a class for expanded clones.

size: few; J: TRBJ2-2; D: .; V: TRBV27; length: 14; CDR3: CASSSLTGTGELFF; DNA: TGTGCCAGCAGTTCCCTAACGGGCACCGGGGAGCTGTTTTTT
size: .; J: TRBJ2-7; D: TRBD2; V: TRBV9; length: 15; CDR3: CASSGSGGAYDEQYF; DNA: TGTGCCAGCAGCGGTAGCGGGGGGGCCTATGACGAGCAGTACTTC
size: few; J: TRBJ2-1; D: .; V: TRBV2; length: 14; CDR3: CASGSTGSRNEQFF; DNA: TGTGCCAGCGGAAGCACCGGGTCCCGGAATGAGCAGTTCTTC
size: .; J: TRBJ1-5; D: TRBD1; V: TRBV28; length: 13; CDR3: CASSWTGGQPQHF; DNA: TGTGCCAGCAGTTGGACAGGAGGACAGCCCCAGCATTTT
size: .; J: TRBJ2-3; D: TRBD1; V: TRBV5-6; length: 15; CDR3: CASSADRVVEDTQYF; DNA: TGTGCCAGCAGCGCAGACAGGGTGGTAGAGGATACGCAGTATTTT
size: .; J: TRBJ1-6; D: TRBD1; V: TRBV5-6; length: 14; CDR3: CASSLGQGPLTLHF; DNA: TGTGCCAGCAGCTTGGGACAGGGCCCTTTGACCCTCCACTTT
size: .; J: TRBJ2-5; D: .; V: TRBV7-9; length: 12; CDR3: CASSFTGETQYF; DNA: TGTGCCAGCAGCTTCACTGGAGAGACCCAGTACTTC
size: .; J: TRBJ2-1; D: TRBD1; V: TRBV9; length: 14; CDR3: CASSPWDSKDEQFF; DNA: TGTGCCAGCAGCCCCTGGGACAGTAAGGATGAGCAGTTCTTC
size: .; J: TRBJ2-6; D: TRBD1; V: TRBV11-1; length: 16; CDR3: CASSRDRGAGANVLTF; DNA: TGTGCCAGCAGCCGAGACAGGGGGGCTGGGGCCAACGTCCTGACTTTC
size: .; J: TRBJ2-3; D: .; V: TRBV5-1; length: 16; CDR3: CASSDGLSWLADTQYF; DNA: TGCGCCAGCAGCGACGGACTATCTTGGCTTGCAGATACGCAGTATTTT
size: .; J: TRBJ1-1; D: .; V: TRBV7-3; length: 15; CDR3: CASSLEHAEGTEAFF; DNA: TGTGCCAGCAGCCTTGAGCATGCCGAGGGTACTGAAGCTTTCTTT